This T cell receptor beta chain was recorded in a study of shared clonotypes between healthy human individuals. Measured with immunoSEQ multiplex PCR; TCRdb has only the in-frame clones, and not every one. This sample yields around 1.1 million clones, of which about 80% are seen a single time; over 0.8% belongs to the top ten. Germline V gene lookup returns CDR1 MGHDK and CDR2 SYGVNS. The CDR3 covers 17 residues. Trimming removed 1 base at V and 0 bases at J, with 13 bases between. The chain combines TRBV25-1 with TRBJ1-3, with D unresolved. The source material was memory CD4+ T cells from PBMCs. Subset here: CD45RA-negative fraction. This receptor was obtained from a man younger than 35 in good health. Some clones in this sample may be carry-over from other donors' samples. The chain's CDR3 is CASSESGGLLSGNTIYF. CDR3 nucleotides: TGTGCCAGCAGTGAATCGGGAGGACTGCTCTCTGGAAACACCATATATTTT.